This T cell receptor (beta chain) was identified in a study of siplizumab effects on memory and regulatory T cells. Per sample, roughly 10^5 TCR templates underwent assay. Only in-frame clones appear in the TCRdb table, and some are missing; sequencing was by immunoSEQ multiplex PCR. The sample shows around 100,000 clones, about nine tenths of them seen only once. In regard to this clone: As yet, its antigen is unknown.

Study outcomes and limitations: Both greater diversity than memory cells and a major contribution to the alloresponse seemed to characterize naive T cells. Proof of suppressive function in proliferating Tregs from siplizumab cultures was not established. In roughly 75-97% of proliferating CD4+ or CD8+ clones, a naive or memory phenotype could not be assigned.

The CDR3 sequence is 15 residues long. With V trimmed by 1 base and J by 8 bases, 5 bases remained unmatched. Germline CDR1 SEHNR, CDR2 FQNEAQ (reference sequence). V gene TRBV7-9 combines with J gene TRBJ1-2, with 12 bases matching TRBD1. The receptor comes from a human donor in good health. Material for sequencing was CD4+ T cells sorted from blood. The CDR3 spells CASSLGTGTGGGYTF. CDR3 nucleotides: TGTGCCAGCAGCTTAGGAACCGGGACAGGGGGCGGCTACACCTTC.